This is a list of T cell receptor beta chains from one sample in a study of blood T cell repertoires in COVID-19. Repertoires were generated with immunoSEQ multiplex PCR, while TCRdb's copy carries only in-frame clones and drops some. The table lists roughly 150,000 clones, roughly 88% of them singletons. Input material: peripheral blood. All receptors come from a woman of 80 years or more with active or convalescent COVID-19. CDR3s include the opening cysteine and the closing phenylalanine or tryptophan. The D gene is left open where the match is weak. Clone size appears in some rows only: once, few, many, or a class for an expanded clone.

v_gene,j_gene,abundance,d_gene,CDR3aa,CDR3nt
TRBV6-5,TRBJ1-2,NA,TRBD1,CASRSGTGVYGYTF,TGTGCCAGCAGGTCCGGGACAGGGGTCTATGGCTACACCTTC
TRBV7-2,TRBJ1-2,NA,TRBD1,CASSPRQGAPYGYTF,TGTGCCAGCAGCCCCCGACAGGGGGCGCCGTATGGCTACACCTTC
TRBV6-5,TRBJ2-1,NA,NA,CASSRSPLYNEQFF,TGTGCCAGCAGCCGTTCCCCCCTCTACAATGAGCAGTTCTTC
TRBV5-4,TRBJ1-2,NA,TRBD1,CASSFPGTGGYGYTF,TGTGCCAGCAGCTTTCCCGGGACAGGGGGCTATGGCTACACCTTC
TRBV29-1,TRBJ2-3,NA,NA,CSWARSTDTQYF,TGCAGTTGGGCACGGAGCACAGATACGCAGTATTTT
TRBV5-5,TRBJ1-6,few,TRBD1,CASSSAAGTGSSPLHF,TGTGCCAGCAGCTCAGCCGCCGGGACAGGGAGTTCACCCCTCCACTTT
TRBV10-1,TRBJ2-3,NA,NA,CASSESNRRGTDTQYF,TGCGCCAGCAGTGAGTCTAATAGAAGGGGTACAGATACGCAGTATTTT
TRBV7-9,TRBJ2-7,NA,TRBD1,CASSTKAGTDYEQYF,TGTGCCAGCAGCACCAAAGCCGGGACAGACTACGAGCAGTACTTC
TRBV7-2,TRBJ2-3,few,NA,CASSSSGGFGLDTQYF,TGTGCCAGCAGCTCCTCGGGCGGGTTTGGCCTAGATACGCAGTATTTT
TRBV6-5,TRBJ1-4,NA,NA,CASKTGTNEKLFF,TGTGCCAGCAAAACAGGGACTAATGAAAAACTGTTTTTT
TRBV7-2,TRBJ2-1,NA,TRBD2,CASRGASGGINEQFF,TGTGCCAGCAGAGGAGCTAGCGGGGGGATAAATGAGCAGTTCTTC
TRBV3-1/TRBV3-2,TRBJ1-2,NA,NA,CASSLDRGYTF,TGTGCCAGCAGCCTAGACCGGGGCTACACCTTC
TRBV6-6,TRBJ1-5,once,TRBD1,CASSRSSPGQGGLGQPQHF,TGTGCCAGCAGTCGGTCCTCACCGGGACAGGGAGGTTTGGGGCAGCCCCAGCATTTT
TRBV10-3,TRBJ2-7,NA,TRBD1,CAISESPTTGSGEQYF,TGTGCCATCAGTGAGTCACCTACGACAGGGTCGGGCGAGCAGTACTTC
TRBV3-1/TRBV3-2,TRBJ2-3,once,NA,CASSLRRVSDTQYF,TGTGCCAGCAGCCTTCGGAGGGTTTCAGATACGCAGTATTTT
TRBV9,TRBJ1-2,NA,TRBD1,CASSVEAGGVYGYTF,TGTGCCAGCAGCGTAGAAGCAGGGGGCGTATATGGCTACACCTTC
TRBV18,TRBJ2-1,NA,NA,CASSPGRGVYNEQFF,TGTGCCAGCTCCCCCGGGCGGGGCGTCTACAATGAGCAGTTCTTC
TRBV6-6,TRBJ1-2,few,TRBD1,CASSYPGTDYGYTF,TGTGCCAGCAGTTACCCCGGGACAGACTATGGCTACACCTTC
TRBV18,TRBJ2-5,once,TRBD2,CASSPTSDQETQYF,TGTGCCAGCTCACCGACTAGCGACCAAGAGACCCAGTACTTC
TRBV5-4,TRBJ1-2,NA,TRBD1,CASSSRQGDYGYTF,TGTGCCAGCAGCTCTAGACAGGGGGACTATGGCTACACCTTC
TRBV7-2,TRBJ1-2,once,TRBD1,CASSLGQGGEGYTF,TGTGCCAGCAGCTTAGGACAGGGGGGAGAAGGCTACACCTTC
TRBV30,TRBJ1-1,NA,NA,CAWSNPGGTEAFF,TGTGCCTGGAGTAACCCCGGAGGGACTGAAGCTTTCTTT
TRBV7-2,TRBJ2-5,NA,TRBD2,CASSGPLLAGEPYQETQYF,TGTGCCAGCAGCGGCCCCCTACTAGCGGGGGAGCCTTATCAAGAGACCCAGTACTTC
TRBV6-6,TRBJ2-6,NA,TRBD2,CASSRLAGASGANVLTF,TGTGCCAGCAGTCGACTAGCGGGGGCTTCTGGGGCCAACGTCCTGACTTTC
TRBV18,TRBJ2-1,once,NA,CASSPPELVRGNEQFF,TGTGCCAGCTCACCACCTGAACTAGTGAGAGGGAATGAGCAGTTCTTC
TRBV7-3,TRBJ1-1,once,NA,CASSLGGSQNTEAFF,TGTGCCAGCAGCTTAGGAGGGAGTCAGAACACTGAAGCTTTCTTT
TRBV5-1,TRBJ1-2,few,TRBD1,CASSFRGIDGYTF,TGCGCCAGCAGCTTCAGGGGGATAGATGGCTACACCTTC
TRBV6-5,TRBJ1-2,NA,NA,CASSHTQGTYGYTF,TGTGCCAGCAGCCACACACAGGGTACCTATGGCTACACCTTC
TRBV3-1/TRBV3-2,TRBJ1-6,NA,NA,CASSPEMTGDNSPLHF,TGTGCCAGCAGCCCGGAAATGACAGGAGATAATTCACCCCTCCACTTT
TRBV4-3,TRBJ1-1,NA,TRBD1,CASSQLDRANTEAFF,TGCGCCAGCAGCCAATTGGACAGGGCGAACACTGAAGCTTTCTTT
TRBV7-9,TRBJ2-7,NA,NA,CASSLGPEQYF,TGTGCCAGCAGCTTGGGGCCCGAGCAGTACTTC
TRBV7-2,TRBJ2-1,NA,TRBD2,CASSLLAGGNNEQFF,TGTGCCAGCAGCTTACTGGCGGGGGGGAACAATGAGCAGTTCTTC
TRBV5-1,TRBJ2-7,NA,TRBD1,CASSSGTDFYEQYF,TGCGCCAGCAGTTCCGGGACAGACTTCTACGAGCAGTACTTC
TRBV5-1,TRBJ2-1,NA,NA,CASSPIDRGEQFF,TGCGCCAGCAGCCCAATAGACCGCGGTGAGCAGTTCTTC
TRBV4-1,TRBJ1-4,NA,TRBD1,CASSLDRGVTTNEKLFF,TGCGCCAGCAGCCTTGACAGGGGGGTAACAACTAATGAAAAACTGTTTTTT
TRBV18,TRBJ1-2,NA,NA,CASSPDSGGGDYGYTF,TGTGCCAGCTCACCAGACTCGGGCGGGGGGGACTATGGCTACACCTTC
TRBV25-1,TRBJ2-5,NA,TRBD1,CASSESGQGQETQYF,TGTGCCAGCAGTGAATCGGGACAGGGCCAAGAGACCCAGTACTTC
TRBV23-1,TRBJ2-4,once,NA,CASSHGEGKAKNIQYF,TGCGCCAGCAGTCATGGTGAGGGTAAGGCCAAAAACATTCAGTACTTC
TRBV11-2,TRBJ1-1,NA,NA,CASSWVFVRGGTEAFF,TGTGCCAGCAGCTGGGTTTTCGTCAGAGGGGGCACTGAAGCTTTCTTT
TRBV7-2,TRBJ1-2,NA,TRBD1,CASSGQTGGKGGYTF,TGTGCCAGCAGCGGTCAAACAGGGGGCAAGGGTGGCTACACCTTC
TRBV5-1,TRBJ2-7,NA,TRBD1,CASSSTQGVSYEQYF,TGCGCCAGCAGCTCCACACAGGGGGTATCCTACGAGCAGTACTTC
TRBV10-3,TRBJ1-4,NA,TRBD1,CAIRTGNDNEKLFF,TGTGCCATCAGGACAGGGAATGATAATGAAAAACTGTTTTTT
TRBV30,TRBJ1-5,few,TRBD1,CAWSVAGGTSNQPQHF,TGTGCCTGGAGTGTGGCAGGGGGCACGAGCAATCAGCCCCAGCATTTT
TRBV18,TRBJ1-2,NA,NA,CASSPWAGDDSNYGYTF,TGTGCCAGCTCACCATGGGCAGGGGACGACTCTAACTATGGCTACACCTTC
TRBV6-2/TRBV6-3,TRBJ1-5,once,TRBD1,CASSRTGEDQPQHF,TGTGCCAGCAGTCGGACAGGGGAGGATCAGCCCCAGCATTTT
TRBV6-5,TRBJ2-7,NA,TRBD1,CASSYLQGASEQYF,TGTGCCAGCAGTTACTTACAGGGGGCCAGCGAGCAGTACTTC
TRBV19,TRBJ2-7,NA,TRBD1,CASSQPTGGPYEQYF,TGTGCCAGTAGCCAACCGACAGGGGGCCCCTACGAGCAGTACTTC
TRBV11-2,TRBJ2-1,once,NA,CASSQPGGDEQFF,TGTGCCAGCTCACAGCCGGGGGGCGATGAGCAGTTCTTC
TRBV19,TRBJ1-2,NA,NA,CASIAPPGHSYGYTF,TGTGCCAGTATCGCCCCGCCGGGACACTCATATGGCTACACCTTC
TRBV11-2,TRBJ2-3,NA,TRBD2,CASSLERGDTDTQYF,TGTGCCAGCAGCTTGGAGCGGGGGGACACAGATACGCAGTATTTT
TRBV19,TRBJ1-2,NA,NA,CASRPRGSNYGYTF,TGTGCCAGTCGTCCGCGGGGTTCCAACTATGGCTACACCTTC
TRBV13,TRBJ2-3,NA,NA,CASSLGRGAQYF,TGTGCCAGCAGCTTGGGCAGGGGCGCGCAGTATTTT
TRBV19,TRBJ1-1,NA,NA,CASSRTRDTEAFF,TGTGCCAGTAGTAGGACGCGGGACACTGAAGCTTTCTTT
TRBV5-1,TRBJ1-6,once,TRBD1,CASSRGTENSPLHF,TGCGCCAGCAGCCGAGGGACAGAAAATTCACCCCTCCACTTT
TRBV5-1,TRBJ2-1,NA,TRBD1,CASSLPGGVGNEQFF,TGCGCCAGCAGCTTGCCAGGGGGCGTAGGAAATGAGCAGTTCTTC
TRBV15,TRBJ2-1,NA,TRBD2,CATSRDVTSGGWSYNEQFF,TGTGCCACCAGCAGAGACGTGACTAGCGGGGGATGGTCCTACAATGAGCAGTTCTTC
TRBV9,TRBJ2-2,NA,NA,CASSVGRVWAGNTGELFF,TGTGCCAGCAGCGTAGGCCGAGTATGGGCCGGAAACACCGGGGAGCTGTTTTTT
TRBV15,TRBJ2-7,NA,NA,CATSRDMGASYEQYF,TGTGCCACCAGCAGAGATATGGGGGCCTCCTACGAGCAGTACTTC
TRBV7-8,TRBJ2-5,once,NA,CASSLAGLQETQYF,TGTGCCAGCAGCTTAGCGGGGCTGCAAGAGACCCAGTACTTC